A selection of T cell receptor beta chains follows, all from one sample in a study of cytomegalovirus exposure and HLA in healthy donors. Sequencing used immunoSEQ multiplex PCR; TCRdb keeps in-frame clones, though not all of them. The data hold roughly 140,000 clones, with 60% to 85% observed a single time. The source material was PBMCs. Every receptor here comes from a man aged 40-49 years in good health and CMV-seropositive. The CDR3 runs from the conserved cysteine through the conserved F or W. A D gene is named only where the DNA matches it firmly. The size of a clone is reported for some rows only, either as once, few or many, or as a class for expanded clones.

cdr3_length	v_call	j_call	clone_size	d_call	cdr3_nt	cdr3_aa
14	TRBV7-8	TRBJ1-2	.	TRBD1	TGTGCCAGCAGCTTCGGGACAGACAACTATGGCTACACCTTC	CASSFGTDNYGYTF
14	TRBV7-9	TRBJ1-1	.	.	TGTTCCAGCAGCTTAGATACTCTGAACACTGAAGCTTTCTTT	CSSSLDTLNTEAFF
16	TRBV7-9	TRBJ1-2	.	.	TGTTCCAGCAGCTTAGCTCCGGACAGTTTTAACTATGGCTACACCTTC	CSSSLAPDSFNYGYTF
15	TRBV6-5	TRBJ2-3	.	.	TGTGCCAGCAGTTCCTCCGGGACTTCCACAGATACGCAGTATTTT	CASSSSGTSTDTQYF
16	TRBV19	TRBJ2-5	few	.	TGTGCCAGTAGTATGCAAAGGGAGAGTTTCGGGGAGACCCAGTACTTC	CASSMQRESFGETQYF
15	TRBV4-2	TRBJ2-1	.	.	TGTGCCAGCAGCCCGACTATCCTTTCCTACAATGAGCAGTTCTTC	CASSPTILSYNEQFF
16	TRBV7-9	TRBJ2-3	few	TRBD2	TGTGCCAGCAGCTTGGGACTAGCGGGAGGTCCAGATACGCAGTATTTT	CASSLGLAGGPDTQYF
15	TRBV6-5	TRBJ1-2	.	TRBD1	TGTGCCAGCAGGGGGTTACAGGGGAATAACTATGGCTACACCTTC	CASRGLQGNNYGYTF
15	TRBV5-4	TRBJ1-5	.	.	TGTGCCAGCAGCTCCGGCGGGCAAATTAATCAGCCCCAGCATTTT	CASSSGGQINQPQHF
17	TRBV4-1	TRBJ1-5	.	.	TGCGCCAGCAGCCAAGATCCGGCTGACAGGCACAATCAGCCCCAGCATTTT	CASSQDPADRHNQPQHF
14	TRBV6-5	TRBJ2-5	.	TRBD1	TGTGCCAGCAGTCGAAGGACAGGGGGAGAGACCCAGTACTTC	CASSRRTGGETQYF
17	TRBV7-9	TRBJ1-1	.	.	TGTGCCAGCAGCTCCATCCCCCGGCCGGAGTCGGGCACTGAAGCTTTCTTT	CASSSIPRPESGTEAFF
18	TRBV5-1	TRBJ2-6	.	TRBD2	TGCGCCAGCAGCCCGGGACTAGCGGGAGCGGCCGGGGCCAACGTCCTGACTTTC	CASSPGLAGAAGANVLTF
15	TRBV19	TRBJ1-1	.	.	TGTGCCAGTAGTATAGTGGGCAGGGGGAACACTGAAGCTTTCTTT	CASSIVGRGNTEAFF
14	TRBV5-1	TRBJ2-7	few	TRBD2	TGCGCCAGCAGCTTGGGGCGGGGGAGCTACGAGCAGTACTTC	CASSLGRGSYEQYF
15	TRBV6-1	TRBJ2-6	.	TRBD1	TGTGCCAGCCACGACAGGGGACAGAGCAGACCAGTCCTGACTTTC	CASHDRGQSRPVLTF
13	TRBV28	TRBJ2-1	.	.	TGTGCCAGCAACCTAGGGGCGGGGAATGAGCAGTTCTTC	CASNLGAGNEQFF
14	TRBV6-5	TRBJ1-1	.	.	TGTGCCAGCAGTTATCAGTCCATGAACACTGAAGCTTTCTTT	CASSYQSMNTEAFF
17	TRBV4-3	TRBJ1-6	.	.	TGCGCCAGCAGCCAAGGTACCGCGAACTCCTATAATTCACCCCTCCACTTT	CASSQGTANSYNSPLHF
15	TRBV4-1	TRBJ2-3	few	TRBD2	TGCGCCAGCAGCCTAACTAGCGGTAGCACAGATACGCAGTATTTT	CASSLTSGSTDTQYF
17	TRBV4-2	TRBJ2-1	.	TRBD2	TGTGCCAGCAGCCAAGATGACACGGCGGGAGGGTACAATGAGCAGTTCTTC	CASSQDDTAGGYNEQFF
15	TRBV18	TRBJ1-1	.	.	TGTGCCAGCTCACTGTTGACAGGAAAGAACACTGAAGCTTTCTTT	CASSLLTGKNTEAFF
13	TRBV9	TRBJ1-5	.	TRBD1	TGTGCCAGCAGCGGGACAGGGTCGGGGCCCCAGCATTTT	CASSGTGSGPQHF
15	TRBV28	TRBJ2-1	.	TRBD2	TGTGCCAGCAGTTTAGGGCGGGGGGTTTACAATGAGCAGTTCTTC	CASSLGRGVYNEQFF
16	TRBV11-2	TRBJ2-2	.	TRBD1	TGTGCCAGCAGCCGCACCGGGACAGGGGGCTTCGGGGAGCTGTTTTTT	CASSRTGTGGFGELFF
14	TRBV30	TRBJ2-5	.	.	TGTGCCTGGAGCGCTACCGCAGGGGGGGAGACCCAGTACTTC	CAWSATAGGETQYF
13	TRBV5-1	TRBJ2-7	.	TRBD1	TGTGCCAGCAGCTTGCCGACAGGGGGCGAGCTGTACTTC	CASSLPTGGELYF
15	TRBV7-9	TRBJ1-1	.	TRBD1	TGTGCCAGCAGCTCGAACGAAGGGGGCGCTGACCGAGCTTTCTTT	CASSSNEGGADRAFF
15	TRBV11-2	TRBJ1-5	.	.	TGTGCCAGCAGCTTGACGGACATTAGCAATCAGCCCCAGCATTTT	CASSLTDISNQPQHF
15	TRBV6-5	TRBJ2-7	few	.	TGTGCCAGCAGTTACTCCTTGACTAGGCCCTACGAGCAGTACTTC	CASSYSLTRPYEQYF
14	TRBV9	TRBJ2-1	.	.	TGTGCCAGCAATGCGGAGAGCTCCTACAATGAGCAGTTCTTC	CASNAESSYNEQFF
14	TRBV7-2	TRBJ2-7	.	.	TGTGCCAGCAGCTTAGCGGCAGGGAACGGCGAGCAGTACTTC	CASSLAAGNGEQYF
14	TRBV7-2	TRBJ2-5	.	.	TGTGCCAGCAGCTCCCTCGGTGTCCAAGAGACCCAGTACTTC	CASSSLGVQETQYF
15	TRBV19	TRBJ1-5	few	.	TGTGCCAGTAGTATTGGCCCTCAGGGGAATCAGCCCCAGCATTTT	CASSIGPQGNQPQHF
15	TRBV6-5	TRBJ2-7	.	TRBD2	TGTGCCAGCAGTCCCGGGACTAGCCGTACCTACGAGCAGTACTTC	CASSPGTSRTYEQYF
13	TRBV9	TRBJ2-2	.	.	TGTGCCAGCAGCGTGTCGGTTTACGGGGAGCTGTTTTTT	CASSVSVYGELFF
15	TRBV6-6	TRBJ2-7	.	TRBD1	TGTGCCAGCAGCCCGACCACAGGGGTCGGGCAGCAGCAGTACTTC	CASSPTTGVGQQQYF
13	TRBV18	TRBJ2-7	few	TRBD2	TGTGCCAGCTCACCACCGGGAGGGGAAGAGCAGTACTTC	CASSPPGGEEQYF
14	TRBV15	TRBJ1-2	.	.	TGTGCCACCAGCAGAGAGGCAGCAGGCTATGGCTACACCTTC	CATSREAAGYGYTF
15	TRBV4-2	TRBJ1-5	.	.	TGTGCCAGCAGCCAAGGAGCCAGGAGCAATCAGCCCCAGCATTTT	CASSQGARSNQPQHF
17	TRBV5-6	TRBJ2-6	.	TRBD1	TGTGCCAGCAGCTTGAGGGCAGGGGGACGTGGGGCCAACGTCCTGACTTTC	CASSLRAGGRGANVLTF
13	TRBV6-5	TRBJ1-3	.	.	TGTGCCAGCAGTCGGGGGTCTGGAAACACCATATATTTT	CASSRGSGNTIYF
11	TRBV4-3	TRBJ2-3	few	.	TGCGCCAGCAGCCAGGCCGATACGCAGTATTTT	CASSQADTQYF
14	TRBV7-9	TRBJ1-2	.	.	TGTTCCAGCAGCTTAGGCGGGGGGGGTGATGGCTACACCTTC	CSSSLGGGGDGYTF
13	TRBV29-1	TRBJ1-1	once	.	TGCAGCGTTCAAGGACAGACGAACACTGAAGCTTTCTTT	CSVQGQTNTEAFF
14	TRBV19	TRBJ2-6	.	.	TGTGCCACCAGGGGCCCCTCTGGGGCCAACGTCCTGACTTTC	CATRGPSGANVLTF
14	TRBV4-1	TRBJ2-1	.	TRBD2	TGCGCCAGCAGCCACTTAGCGGGAGCAGATGAGCAGTTCTTC	CASSHLAGADEQFF
14	TRBV19	TRBJ1-2	.	.	TGTGCCAGTAGCATAAGCGGCCAGAATTATGGCTACACCTTC	CASSISGQNYGYTF
17	TRBV15	TRBJ1-5	.	.	TGTGCCACCAGCAGAGATGGAACACAGGGAGTGCATCAGCCCCAGCATTTT	CATSRDGTQGVHQPQHF
14	TRBV6-5	TRBJ2-7	.	TRBD1	TGTGCCAGCAGCAGGGACAGGGACAGCTACGAGCAGTACTTC	CASSRDRDSYEQYF
16	TRBV5-1	TRBJ2-6	.	TRBD2	TGCGCCAGCAGCTCTTCGGGGGGACTTGGGGCCAACGTCCTGACTTTC	CASSSSGGLGANVLTF
13	TRBV7-2	TRBJ2-3	.	TRBD2	TGTGCCAGCAGCTTCGCGGGAGTTGATACGCAGTATTTT	CASSFAGVDTQYF
15	TRBV28	TRBJ2-7	.	TRBD2	TGTGCCAGCAGTCCACTTGCGGGAGTGACCAACGAGCAGTACTTC	CASSPLAGVTNEQYF
14	TRBV11-2	TRBJ2-5	.	.	TGTGCCAGCAGCTTAGGGCCAGCGCAAGAGACCCAGTACTTC	CASSLGPAQETQYF
13	TRBV27	TRBJ1-4	few	.	TGTGCCAGCAGTCGGCAGGCTTTTGAAAAACTGTTTTTT	CASSRQAFEKLFF
15	TRBV19	TRBJ2-7	.	TRBD1	TGTGCCAGTACCCCGGGACAGGGCATAGCCTACGAGCAGTACTTC	CASTPGQGIAYEQYF
18	TRBV4-2	TRBJ2-7	few	TRBD2	TGTGCCAGCAGCCAAGGGTTGAGTAGCGGGAGGGTTGGGTACGAGCAGTACTTC	CASSQGLSSGRVGYEQYF
18	TRBV27	TRBJ2-6	.	.	TGTGCCAGCAGGATGACAGGTTTGGGAAGCTCTGGGGCCAACGTCCTGACTTTC	CASRMTGLGSSGANVLTF
15	TRBV18	TRBJ1-4	.	.	TGTGCCAGCTCCTTGGGACCCGAGCGGGGTGAAAAACTGTTTTTT	CASSLGPERGEKLFF